The 25 T cell receptor beta chains below come from one sample, sequenced in a study of radiotherapy plus CTLA-4 blockade in lung cancer. The table came from immunoSEQ multiplex PCR; TCRdb's copy has only in-frame clones and leaves some out. This table holds roughly 30,000 clones, around 73% found once. Sequencing was performed on peripheral blood, taken from a patient treated with radiotherapy plus ipilimumab. These receptors all come from a human donor with non-small cell lung cancer who had stable disease on radiotherapy plus ipilimumab.

V is TRBV30 and J is TRBJ2-3; D is unclear. Germline V gene data show CDR1 as GTSNPN and CDR2 as SVGIG (reference sequence). This CDR3 is 12 amino acids long. The V and J ends lost 5 bases and 0 bases respectively, with 6 bases between them. The CDR3: CAWGQSTDTQYF. CDR3 coding DNA: TGTGCCTGGGGCCAGAGCACAGATACGCAGTATTTT.

The chain couples TRBV7-2 to TRBJ1-2; D ambiguous. The CDR3 has 13 residues. V was cut by 5 bases and J by 8 bases, with 15 bases left in between. Germline V CDR1 and CDR2: SGHTA, FQGNSA. The CDR3 is CASSPDRGGGYTF. The CDR3 bases are TGTGCCAGCAGCCCGGACCGAGGAGGAGGCTACACCTTC.

V gene TRBV7-8 combines with J gene TRBJ2-2, with D unresolved. The CDR3 is 15 amino acids. The V end lost 1 base, the J end lost 2 bases, and 8 bases lay between the germline ends. Germline V CDR1 and CDR2: SGHVS, FQNEAQ. Written as DNA, the CDR3 is TGTGCCAGCAGCTTAGAACAGATAAACACCGGGGAGCTGTTTTTT. Translated, it gives CASSLEQINTGELFF.

V is TRBV6-5 and J is TRBJ1-1; D gene ambiguous. Deletions cut 5 bases from V and 9 bases from J, with 22 bases between. The V gene's germline CDR1 is MNHEY and CDR2 SVGAGI. The CDR3 runs 15 residues. The CDR3 DNA sequence: TGTGCCAGCAGTACGCGGGAGCCCCTACTCCGCCAAGCTTTCTTT. It codes for CASSTREPLLRQAFF.

The V gene is TRBV30, the J gene TRBJ2-5; D is undetermined. Germline V CDR1 and CDR2: GTSNPN, SVGIG (reference sequence). V dropped 2 bases and J dropped 1 base, with 2 bases sitting between them. This CDR3 region has 11 residues. CDR3: CAWSFQETQYF. CDR3 DNA sequence: TGTGCCTGGAGTTTCCAAGAGACCCAGTACTTC.

The chain uses TRBV4-2 and TRBJ2-3; 9 bases map to TRBD1. Germline V lookup: CDR1 LGHNA, CDR2 YNFKEQ. The junction had 9 bases not matched to a gene; V was cut back by 1 base and J by 4 bases. This CDR3 region has 17 residues. The DNA of the CDR3 is TGTGCCAGCAGCCAAGGAAAGAGGACAGGGGATGCAGATACGCAGTATTTT. Amino acid sequence: CASSQGKRTGDADTQYF.

The chain carries TRBV5-1 and TRBJ2-1; D unclear. The length of the CDR3 is 15 residues. CDR1 is SGHRS, CDR2 YFSETQ, per germline. V lost 4 bases to trimming and J lost 7 bases, with 18 bases between them. In DNA form, the CDR3 reads TGCGCCAGCAGCCCCCAAAGTTTAGCACAAAATGAGCAGTTCTTC. Translating gives CASSPQSLAQNEQFF.

Regarding this clone: Other DNA sequences in the same sample also yield this CDR3. V is TRBV21-1 and J is TRBJ2-3; the table's D call, TRBD2, was not checked against the DNA. TRBV21-1 has pseudogene status. This CDR3 region has 18 residues. As DNA, the CDR3 is TGTGCCAGCGAGGAAATTTCTCATCGACCCGTCGAGGCAGATACGCAGTATTTT. Amino acids: CASEEISHRPVEADTQYF.

A remark on this clone: One end of the junction is discordant with germline, which a read error may explain. J is TRBJ2-1 and V is TRBV12-5; 10 bases agree with TRBD1. The CDR3 is made up of 15 amino acids. From germline, CDR1 is LGHNT and CDR2 FRNRAP. CDR3 in DNA: TGTGCTAGTGGATTGGGACAGGGGTTCTACAATGAGCAGTTCTTC. Translating gives CASGLGQGFYNEQFF.

This clone was seen only once. This sequence joins TRBV25-1 and TRBJ1-1; no definite D call. This CDR3 region has 14 residues. Germline V gives CDR1 MGHDK, CDR2 SYGVNS. The V and J ends lost 3 bases and 5 bases respectively, with 13 bases between them. The CDR3 sequence is CASSDWEEKTEAFF. CDR3 bases: TGTGCCAGCAGTGATTGGGAAGAAAAGACTGAAGCTTTCTTT. Complete variable domain (other parts from reference TRBV25-1 and TRBJ1-1): EADIYQTPRYLVIGTGKKITLECSQTMGHDKMYWYQQDPGMELHLIHYSYGVNSTEKGDLSSESTVSRIRTEHFPLTLESARPSHTSQYLCASSDWEEKTEAFFGQGTRLTVV.

The rearrangement joins TRBV6-7 to TRBJ2-1, with 9 nucleotides matching TRBD2. TRBV6-7 is an ORF, and what it does is uncertain. Trimming took 0 bases from V and 7 from J; bases not matched to a gene: 16. CDR3 length: 19 amino acids. The CDR3: CASSYSMPSGDPFRNEQFF. CDR3 nucleotide sequence: TGTGCCAGCAGTTACTCGATGCCTAGCGGGGACCCTTTTCGGAATGAGCAGTTCTTC.

The chain links TRBV7-2 to TRBJ2-4; tentatively, D is TRBD2 (5 bases). Per the germline V gene, CDR1 is SGHTA and CDR2 is FQGNSA. Trimming left V 5 bases short and J 0 bases short, with 5 bases between. This CDR3 spans 13 amino acids. The CDR3 bases are TGTGCCAGCAGCGGACTAGCCAAAAACATTCAGTACTTC. This translates into CASSGLAKNIQYF.

V gene TRBV11-2 combines with J gene TRBJ2-1, with D perhaps matching TRBD1 or TRBD2 (7 bases each). CDR3 size: 15 residues. Germline V gives CDR1 SGHAT, CDR2 FQNNGV. V was shortened by 3 bases and J by 4 bases, with 13 bases between the two germline ends. Here the CDR3 reads CASSFGEGAYNEQFF. CDR3 in DNA: TGTGCCAGCAGCTTTGGGGAGGGGGCTTACAATGAGCAGTTCTTC.

The chain has TRBV7-2 and TRBJ1-5; tentative D call: TRBD1 (5 bases). V was shortened by 5 bases and J by 3 bases, with 11 bases between the two germline ends. Germline CDR1 is SGHTA and CDR2 is FQGNSA. This CDR3 region has 14 residues. CDR3 bases: TGTGCCAGCAGCCCGCGGGACGCCAATCAGCCCCAGCATTTT. It specifies CASSPRDANQPQHF.

V usage is TRBV6-4 and J usage is TRBJ2-1, with D perhaps matching TRBD2 (7 bases). The ends were cut back, 3 bases at V and 6 bases at J, with 15 bases in the middle. Germline lookup yields CDR1 MRHNA and CDR2 SNTAGT. The CDR3 loop spans 15 amino acids. The CDR3: CASSESQGGGNEQFF. The CDR3 DNA follows: TGTGCCAGCAGTGAATCCCAAGGGGGGGGCAATGAGCAGTTCTTC.

The table lists this clone with a count of one. V usage is TRBV11-2 and J usage is TRBJ2-7; D perhaps matches TRBD2 (6 bases). The CDR3 runs 14 residues. V was pared by 4 bases and J by 1 base, with 11 bases between. Germline V gene lookup returns CDR1 SGHAT and CDR2 FQNNGV. DNA for the CDR3: TGTGCCAGCAGCTCCGAGCGGGTTTCCTACGAGCAGTACTTC. Protein sequence: CASSSERVSYEQYF.

The CDR3 sequence is CASSQDSTSPHQPQHF. The CDR3 DNA follows: TGCGCCAGCAGCCAGGACAGTACCTCCCCTCATCAGCCCCAGCATTTT. V and J are TRBV4-1 and TRBJ1-5; a weak D match, TRBD1 (6 bases). The V end was cut by 3 bases, the J end by 5 bases, with 17 bases between. The CDR3 has 16 residues. Per germline, CDR1 MGHRA and CDR2 YSYEKL.

The chain carries TRBV27 and TRBJ2-1, with 9 bases aligning to TRBD2. Germline CDR1 MNHEY, CDR2 SMNVEV (reference sequence). Trimming took 7 bases from V and 1 from J; bases not matched to a gene: 14. The CDR3 is made up of 18 amino acids. The CDR3 protein is CASTPLLGLARSYNEQFF. In DNA form, the CDR3 reads TGTGCCAGCACGCCACTGTTAGGACTAGCGCGTTCCTACAATGAGCAGTTCTTC.

This chain uses TRBV5-1 with TRBJ1-1; D is unclear. The germline CDR1 and CDR2 sequences are SGHRS and YFSETQ. The germline V and J ends were trimmed by 0 bases and 8 bases, with 5 bases remaining between them. The CDR3 covers 11 residues. The CDR3 protein is CASSLEGEAFF. The CDR3 nucleotides are TGCGCCAGCAGCTTGGAAGGGGAAGCTTTCTTT.

Here the CDR3 DNA reads TGTGCCAGTAGTACCCCTGTACGAAAGAACACTGAAGCTTTCTTT. This sequence encodes CASSTPVRKNTEAFF. The rearrangement links TRBV19 to TRBJ1-1; no firm D call. Germline V gene lookup returns CDR1 LNHDA and CDR2 SQIVND (reference sequence). CDR3 length: 15 residues. Trimming took 4 bases from V and 1 from J, leaving 13 bases between them.

This rearrangement joins TRBV4-3 to TRBJ2-7, with 8 bases matching TRBD1. Germline V gene data show CDR1 as LGHNA and CDR2 as YSLEER. The trim removed 2 bases at V and 4 bases at J, leaving 10 bases unmatched. CDR3 length: 16 residues. The CDR3 DNA reads as TGCGCCAGCAGCCAAATGGCAGGGGGCGTATCTTACGAGCAGTACTTC. Translating it yields CASSQMAGGVSYEQYF.

The V call is TRBV5-1, the J call TRBJ1-4; unclear D gene. Trimming removed 4 bases from V and 7 bases from J, with 14 bases in between. This CDR3 contains 14 residues. From germline, CDR1 is SGHRS and CDR2 YFSETQ. This CDR3 reads CASSPTFGVEKLFF. CDR3 coding DNA: TGCGCCAGCAGCCCGACTTTCGGTGTTGAAAAACTGTTTTTT.

V is TRBV7-9 and J is TRBJ2-4; TRBD2 might be the D (5 bases). The CDR3 contains 15 residues. Trimming shortened V by 2 bases and J by 0 bases, and 8 bases separated the two germline ends. Germline CDR1 SEHNR, CDR2 FQNEAQ (reference sequence). The CDR3 sequence is CASSLREIAKNIQYF. The CDR3 nucleotides are TGTGCCAGCAGCTTAAGGGAGATAGCCAAAAACATTCAGTACTTC.

The CDR3 spells CASSPRVDTEAFF. DNA of the CDR3: TGTGCCAGCTCACCGCGCGTGGACACTGAAGCTTTCTTT. The chain combines TRBV18 with TRBJ1-1; D ambiguous. The CDR3 spans 13 residues. Germline V gives CDR1 KGHSH, CDR2 LQKENI. V was pared by 3 bases and J by 3 bases, with 8 bases between.

The V gene is TRBV7-8, the J gene TRBJ1-5; 7 bases align to TRBD1. Looked up from germline, CDR1 is SGHVS and CDR2 is FQNEAQ. The CDR3 totals 13 residues. After removal of 6 bases from V and 6 bases from J, the junction contained 5 bases not matched to a gene. DNA of the CDR3: TGTGCCAGCAGGGGACAGTCCGGTCAGCCCCAGCATTTT. This sequence encodes CASRGQSGQPQHF.